The 18 T cell receptor beta chains below were found in one sample sequenced in a study of blood T cells in healthy people across ages. Sample-barcoded 5' priming and a J-beta primer mix drove a second PCR of about 6 to 11 cycles. TCRdb reprocessed the 5' RACE reads via MiXCR and lists one record per CDR3 protein. Found here are 800,000 to 950,000 distinct CDR3 sequences, around 29% of them singletons; the top ten hold about a tenth. The same data also contributed to another study, on T cells of mothers and their children.

The specimen was blood. Receptor source: a woman aged 40 to 50 in good health.

The gene calls are TRBV12-3 or TRBV12-4 and TRBJ1-4; TRBD1 agrees at 7 bases. The trim removed 4 bases at V and 4 bases at J, leaving 6 bases unmatched. The CDR3 runs 15 residues. The CDR3 loop reads CASSSSTGLNEKLFF. As DNA, the CDR3 is TGTGCCAGCAGTTCCTCGACAGGGCTTAATGAAAAACTGTTTTTT.

The CDR3 region is CASRRESSAYGYTF. CDR3 coding DNA: TGCGCCAGCAGAAGAGAGTCGTCGGCCTATGGCTACACCTTC. The chain recombines TRBV5-1 with TRBJ1-2; D not resolved. Germline values: CDR1 SGHRS, CDR2 YFSETQ. The CDR3 is 14 amino acids. The ends were cut back, 5 bases at V and 4 bases at J, with 15 bases in the middle.

The chain has TRBV7-2 and TRBJ1-1; D might be TRBD1 (5 bases). This CDR3 has 15 residues. Germline values: CDR1 SGHTA, CDR2 FQGNSA. Between the trimmed V and J ends, which lost 2 bases and 8 bases, there was a span of 18 bases. The CDR3 loop reads CASSLRVGGSNEAFF. The CDR3 bases are TGTGCCAGCAGCTTAAGAGTGGGGGGGTCCAACGAAGCTTTCTTT.

This clonotype was recorded a few times. The V and J genes are TRBV7-9 and TRBJ1-4, with D unresolved. The CDR3 runs to 14 residues. From germline, CDR1 is SEHNR and CDR2 FQNEAQ (reference sequence). Between the trimmed V and J ends, which lost 5 bases and 4 bases, there was a span of 11 bases. CDR3 nucleotides: TGTGCCAGCAGCCCCCTCTTTGGTAATGAAAAACTGTTTTTT. Amino acid sequence: CASSPLFGNEKLFF. Looking up the rest from reference TRBV7-9 and TRBJ1-4 gives the full variable domain: DTGVSQNPRHKITKRGQNVTFRCDPISEHNRLYWYRQTLGQGPEFLTYFQNEAQLEKSRLLSDRFSAERPKGSFSTLEIQRTEQGDSAMYLCASSPLFGNEKLFFGSGTQLSVL.

This clonotype turned up a few times. The chain employs TRBV2 and TRBJ2-7; no reliable D call. Trimming pared 7 bases from V and 3 bases from J, leaving 13 bases between. Germline CDR1 and CDR2: SNHLY and FYNNEI. The CDR3 is made up of 13 amino acids. CDR3 sequence (DNA): TGTGCCAGCACCGAACCTTACAGCTACGAGCAGTACTTC. As protein: CASTEPYSYEQYF.

This clonotype has ten or more counts. The chain joins TRBV28 to TRBJ2-7; 7 bases line up with TRBD2. Trimming took 5 bases from V and 4 from J; bases not matched to a gene: 14. The germline CDR1 and CDR2 sequences are MDHEN and SYDVKM. CDR3 size: 16 residues. The CDR3 DNA follows: TGTGCCAGCAGTCCCCCGGGAGGTCGGGGAGTTTACGAGCAGTACTTC. It codes for CASSPPGGRGVYEQYF.

This clonotype was counted many times. The V gene is TRBV4-3, the J gene TRBJ2-1, with no clear D. CDR3 length: 16 residues. V was cut by 4 bases and J by 1 base, with 14 bases left in between. In germline, CDR1 is LGHNA, CDR2 YSLEER. The CDR3 sequence is CASSPSRAGSYNEQFF. The CDR3 nucleotides are TGCGCCAGCAGCCCCTCTCGGGCTGGGTCCTACAATGAGCAGTTCTTC.

This clonotype was seen many times. The chain is built from TRBV7-8 and TRBJ2-4; TRBD2 matches at 8 bases. V shed 10 bases and J 4 bases; nucleotides not matched to a gene: 9. The CDR3 has 14 residues. Germline V gene sequence: CDR1 SGHVS, CDR2 FQNEAQ. CDR3 bases: TGTGCCACCGGATCCGGGACTAGAAAAAACATTCAGTACTTC. This sequence encodes CATGSGTRKNIQYF.

As concerns this clonotype: This sequence is one base from a far larger clone and is likely a read error. The V gene is TRBV10-3, the J gene TRBJ2-7; D is ambiguous. Germline loops: CDR1 ENHRY, CDR2 SYGVKD. The CDR3 length is 11 residues. For the CDR3, the DNA is TGTGCCATCAGTCAGTCCTACGAGCAGTACTTC. The encoded protein is CAISQSYEQYF.

The sample holds a few counts of this clonotype. The chain uses TRBV5-5 and TRBJ2-3; weak D call: TRBD2 (5 bases). Germline loops: CDR1 SGHKS, CDR2 YYEKEE (reference sequence). CDR3 size: 15 residues. Trimming took off 2 bases at V and 2 bases at J, with 12 bases between the two ends. CDR3 in amino acids: CASSLGSGNTDTQYF. The CDR3 nucleotides read TGTGCCAGCAGCTTAGGGAGCGGCAACACAGATACGCAGTATTTT. Based on the CDR3 plus reference TRBV5-5 and TRBJ2-3, the full variable domain is DAGVTQSPTHLIKTRGQQVTLRCSPISGHKSVSWYQQVLGQGPQFIFQYYEKEERGRGNFPDRFSARQFPNYSSELNVNALLLGDSALYLCASSLGSGNTDTQYFGPGTRLTVL.

This clonotype was seen more than once but under ten times. The J gene is TRBJ2-5, the V gene TRBV18; TRBD1 aligns across 7 bases. Trimming took 3 bases from V and 1 from J; bases not matched to a gene: 5. The CDR3 loop spans 15 amino acids. Germline-derived CDR1 and CDR2 are KGHSH and LQKENI. The CDR3 protein is CASSPRQGSQETQYF. DNA of the CDR3: TGTGCCAGCTCACCTCGACAGGGAAGCCAAGAGACCCAGTACTTC.

This clonotype showed up just once. This could be a read error, since a much larger clone is one nucleotide away. This chain joins TRBV24-1 and TRBJ2-1; TRBD1 matches at 7 bases. The J call may be wrong; the DNA end is better matched by TRBJ2-7. CDR3 length: 16 amino acids. Germline values: CDR1 KGHDR, CDR2 SFDVKD. The CDR3 spells CATSAKGQSSYNEQYF. The CDR3 nucleotides are TGTGCCACCAGTGCCAAGGGACAGAGCTCCTACAATGAGCAGTACTTC.

Many counts were recorded for this clonotype. The V gene is TRBV10-2, the J gene TRBJ2-7; TRBD1 matches 7 bases. The germline CDR1 and CDR2 sequences are WSHSY and SAAADI. The CDR3 has 15 residues. The ends lost 6 bases at V and 4 bases at J; junction bases unmatched: 12. CDR3 DNA: TGCGCCAGCAGGGCTACACAGGGGTTCGGGTACGAGCAGTACTTC. Its protein is CASRATQGFGYEQYF.

Here the CDR3 reads CASSQEVGTTYEQYF. In DNA form, the CDR3 reads TGTGCCAGCAGCCAAGAGGTAGGCACTACCTACGAGCAGTACTTC. The rearrangement joins TRBV14 to TRBJ2-7; no clear D gene. Germline V gives CDR1 SGHDN, CDR2 FVKESK. V was pared by 0 bases and J by 2 bases, with 11 bases between. The length of the CDR3 is 15 residues.

This clonotype was counted only a few times. CDR3 DNA: TGCGCCAGCAGCACCGGGACACCGACATTTCAAGAGACCCAGTACTTC. Translation gives CASSTGTPTFQETQYF. The chain joins TRBV5-1 to TRBJ2-5; D is possibly TRBD1 (6 bases). V shed 4 bases and J shed 2 bases, with 18 bases lying between them. Germline V gene lookup returns CDR1 SGHRS and CDR2 YFSETQ. The CDR3 totals 16 residues. Drawing the rest from reference TRBV5-1 and TRBJ2-5, the complete variable domain is KAGVTQTPRYLIKTRGQQVTLSCSPISGHRSVSWYQQTPGQGLQFLFEYFSETQRNKGNFPGRFSGRQFSNSRSEMNVSTLELGDSALYLCASSTGTPTFQETQYFGPGTRLLVL.

This clonotype was picked up one time. This chain joins TRBV20-1 and TRBJ2-5; D ambiguous. CDR1 and CDR2 (germline): DFQATT, SNEGSKA (reference sequence). The CDR3 runs to 15 residues. The V gene lost 2 bases and the J gene lost 1 base, with 14 bases spanning the gap. CDR3 sequence (DNA): TGCAGTGCTAGAAAGACAAGGTTAATCCAAGAGACCCAGTACTTC. Its protein product is CSARKTRLIQETQYF.

This clonotype showed up many times. The chain couples TRBV28 to TRBJ1-2, with 9 bases that match TRBD1. The CDR3 extends over 17 amino acids. CDR1 and CDR2 from the germline V gene are MDHEN and SYDVKM. With V trimmed by 3 bases and J by 7 bases, 15 bases remained unmatched. The CDR3, as DNA: TGTGCCAGCAGTTTCGCCTCGTGGGGACAGGGCGTTCTTGGCTACACCTTC. Translation gives CASSFASWGQGVLGYTF.

This clonotype has only a few counts. The chain links TRBV28 to TRBJ1-5; 8 bases are a match to TRBD1. This CDR3 region has 15 residues. V lost 5 bases, J lost 4 bases, and 7 bases stayed unmatched. Germline CDR1 MDHEN, CDR2 SYDVKM. The chain's CDR3 is CASSPQGAYNQPQHF. As DNA, the CDR3 is TGTGCCAGCAGTCCTCAGGGGGCCTATAATCAGCCCCAGCATTTT.